This TCR beta chain was identified during a study of CD8+ T cells in alopecia areata. RNA extraction was followed by reverse transcription into cDNA, which acted as the sequencing template. The table came from immunoSEQ multiplex PCR; TCRdb's copy has only in-frame clones and leaves some out. The sample contains more than 95,000 clones, more than 30% of which appear only once. This clone has just one count. The origin of this receptor is a human donor with alopecia areata. Material: CD4+ T cells sorted from blood.

CDR3 region: CASSTGVRGAFF. DNA of the CDR3: TGTGCCAGCAGCACAGGGGTACGCGGAGCTTTCTTT. V gene TRBV11-3 combines with J gene TRBJ1-1, with 7 bases lining up with TRBD1. This CDR3 contains 12 residues. J gave up 10 bases and V 5 bases, and 7 bases lay outside the gene matches. Germline CDR1 is SGHNT and CDR2 is YENEEA.